This record covers a single T cell receptor (beta chain). Its antigen is undetermined. Additional DNA sequences in this sample encode the identical CDR3. Reverse transcribed after extraction, RNA yielded cDNA as the sequencing template. Data came from immunoSEQ multiplex PCR; TCRdb stores just in-frame clones and leaves some out. The table includes about 42,000 clones, 80% to 95% detected once. The sample comes from a study of CD8+ T cells in alopecia areata. General observations from the study: Expanded CD8+ clones among the top 100, as well as scalp clonality, were significantly decreased by tofacitinib. In scalp and blood during tofacitinib, many expanded lesional clones persisted.

CDR1 and CDR2 from the germline V gene are MNHEY and SMNVEV (reference sequence). Trimming at V came to 3 bases and at J to 2 bases, leaving 1 base not matched to a gene. This CDR3 comprises 14 residues. The treatment here: oral pan-JAK inhibitor, 5-10 mg twice daily. This chain uses TRBV27 with TRBJ1-1, with TRBD1 matching 9 bases. The receptor was isolated from a human donor with alopecia areata. The source was CD8+ T cells sorted from blood, collected at week 24, from a patient treated with tofacitinib. Here the CDR3 reads CASSLGQGNTEAFF. For the CDR3, the DNA is TGTGCCAGCAGTTTGGGACAGGGTAACACTGAAGCTTTCTTT.